This T cell receptor (beta chain) is from a study of blood T cell repertoires in COVID-19. V was pared by 5 bases and J by 2 bases, with 5 bases of the junction left unmatched. The CDR3 has 16 residues. Germline V gene sequence: CDR1 SGHKS, CDR2 YYEKEE (reference sequence). Measured with immunoSEQ multiplex PCR; TCRdb has only the in-frame clones, and not every one. The table shows more than 95,000 clones, with over 65% occurring only once. The sequence was collected from a man in his 70s with acute or convalescent COVID-19. The sequencing input was peripheral blood. The chain employs TRBV5-5 and TRBJ1-4, with 11 bases fitting TRBD1. CDR3 residues: CASSSGTGGTNEKLFF. CDR3 DNA sequence: TGTGCCAGCAGTTCCGGGACAGGGGGGACTAATGAAAAACTGTTTTTT.